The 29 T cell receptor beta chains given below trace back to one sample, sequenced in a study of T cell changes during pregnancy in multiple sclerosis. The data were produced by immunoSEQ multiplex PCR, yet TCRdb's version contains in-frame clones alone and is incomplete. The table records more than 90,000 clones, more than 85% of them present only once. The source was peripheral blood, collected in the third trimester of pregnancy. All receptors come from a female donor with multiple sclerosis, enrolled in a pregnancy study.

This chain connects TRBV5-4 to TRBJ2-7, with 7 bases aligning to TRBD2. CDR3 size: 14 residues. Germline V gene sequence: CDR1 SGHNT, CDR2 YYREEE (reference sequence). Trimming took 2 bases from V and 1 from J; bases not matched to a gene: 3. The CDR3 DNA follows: TGTGCCAGCAGCTTAGGGACTATTTCCTACGAGCAGTACTTC. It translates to CASSLGTISYEQYF.

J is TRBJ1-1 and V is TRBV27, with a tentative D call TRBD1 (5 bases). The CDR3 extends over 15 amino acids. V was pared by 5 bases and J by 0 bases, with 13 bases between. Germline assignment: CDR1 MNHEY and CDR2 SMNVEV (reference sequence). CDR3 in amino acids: CASSPRQNMNTEAFF. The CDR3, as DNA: TGTGCCAGCAGTCCACGACAGAACATGAACACTGAAGCTTTCTTT.

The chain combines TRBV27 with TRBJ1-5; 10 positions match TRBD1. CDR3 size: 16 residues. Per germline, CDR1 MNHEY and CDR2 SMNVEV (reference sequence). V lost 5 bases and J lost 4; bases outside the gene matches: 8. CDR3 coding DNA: TGTGCCAGCAGTCCTCAACCGGGACAGGGGAATCAGCCCCAGCATTTT. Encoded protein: CASSPQPGQGNQPQHF.

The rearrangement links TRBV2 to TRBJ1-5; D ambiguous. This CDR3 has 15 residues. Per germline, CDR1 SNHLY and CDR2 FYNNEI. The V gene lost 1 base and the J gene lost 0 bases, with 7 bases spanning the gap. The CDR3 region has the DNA TGTGCCAGCAGTGAAGACAAATATAGCAATCAGCCCCAGCATTTT. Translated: CASSEDKYSNQPQHF. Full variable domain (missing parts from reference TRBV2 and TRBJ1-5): EPEVTQTPSHQVTQMGQEVILRCVPISNHLYFYWYRQILGQKVEFLVSFYNNEISEKSEIFDDQFSVERPDGSNFTLKIRSTKLEDSAMYFCASSEDKYSNQPQHFGDGTRLSIL.

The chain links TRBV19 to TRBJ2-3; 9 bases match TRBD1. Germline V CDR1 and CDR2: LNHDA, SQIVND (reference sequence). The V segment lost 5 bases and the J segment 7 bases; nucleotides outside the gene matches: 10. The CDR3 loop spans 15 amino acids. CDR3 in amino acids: CASSQGTGKLNTQYF. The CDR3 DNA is TGTGCCAGTAGTCAAGGGACAGGGAAATTGAATACGCAGTATTTT.

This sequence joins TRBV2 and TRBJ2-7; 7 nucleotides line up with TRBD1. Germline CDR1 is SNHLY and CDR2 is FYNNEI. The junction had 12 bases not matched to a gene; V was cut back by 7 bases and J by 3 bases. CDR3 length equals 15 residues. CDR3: CASKPIDREYYEQYF. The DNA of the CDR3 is TGTGCCAGCAAGCCAATTGACAGGGAATACTACGAGCAGTACTTC.

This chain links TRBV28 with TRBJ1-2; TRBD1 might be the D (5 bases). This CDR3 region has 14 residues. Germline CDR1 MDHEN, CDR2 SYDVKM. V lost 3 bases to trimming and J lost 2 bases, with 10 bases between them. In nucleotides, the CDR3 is TGTGCCAGCAGTTTGGTCAGGGAAAACTATGGCTACACCTTC. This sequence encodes CASSLVRENYGYTF.

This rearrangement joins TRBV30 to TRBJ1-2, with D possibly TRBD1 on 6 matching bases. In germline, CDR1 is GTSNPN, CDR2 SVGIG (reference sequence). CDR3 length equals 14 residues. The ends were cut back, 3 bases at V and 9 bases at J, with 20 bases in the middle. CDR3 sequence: CAWRSGTSSSRYTF. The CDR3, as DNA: TGTGCCTGGAGATCCGGGACATCCAGCTCGCGCTACACCTTC.

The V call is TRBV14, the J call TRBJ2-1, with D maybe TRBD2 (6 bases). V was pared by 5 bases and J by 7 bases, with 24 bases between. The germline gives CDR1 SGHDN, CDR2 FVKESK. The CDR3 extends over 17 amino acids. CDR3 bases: TGTGCCAGCAGCAAAGGCGGCGCGGGATTGGGGGAGAATGAGCAGTTCTTC. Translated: CASSKGGAGLGENEQFF.

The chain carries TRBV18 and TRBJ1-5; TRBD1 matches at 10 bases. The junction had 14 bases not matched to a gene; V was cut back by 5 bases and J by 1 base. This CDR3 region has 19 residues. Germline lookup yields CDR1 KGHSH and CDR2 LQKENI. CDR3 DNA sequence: TGTGCCAGCTCAGGCGGCCCCGGGACAGGGGTAGGGAGCAATCAGCCCCAGCATTTT. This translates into CASSGGPGTGVGSNQPQHF.

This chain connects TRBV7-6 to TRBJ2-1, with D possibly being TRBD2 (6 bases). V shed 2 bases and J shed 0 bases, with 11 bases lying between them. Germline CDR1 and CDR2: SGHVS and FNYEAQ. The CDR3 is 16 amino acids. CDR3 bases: TGTGCCAGCAGCTTATTGCGGGGATCCTCCTACAATGAGCAGTTCTTC. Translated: CASSLLRGSSYNEQFF. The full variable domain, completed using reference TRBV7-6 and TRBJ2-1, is GAGVSQSPRYKVTKRGQDVALRCDPISGHVSLYWYRQALGQGPEFLTYFNYEAQQDKSGLPNDRFSAERPEGSISTLTIQRTEQRDSAMYRCASSLLRGSSYNEQFFGPGTRLTVL.

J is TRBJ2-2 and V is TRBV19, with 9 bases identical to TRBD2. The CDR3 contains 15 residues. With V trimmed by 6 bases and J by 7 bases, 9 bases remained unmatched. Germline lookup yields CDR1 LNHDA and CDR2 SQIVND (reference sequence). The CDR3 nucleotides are TGTGCCAGTAGGGTTTCGGCGGGGGGGCACGGGGAGCTGTTTTTT. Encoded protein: CASRVSAGGHGELFF.

For the CDR3, the DNA is TGTGCCAGCAGCGTATGGCGGGAGAGGGATACGCAGTATTTT. This gives the protein CASSVWRERDTQYF. The J gene is TRBJ2-3, the V gene TRBV9, with 7 bases fitting TRBD2. Trimming removed 1 base from V and 6 bases from J; junction bases left unmatched: 5. From germline, CDR1 is SGDLS and CDR2 YYNGEE. There are 14 residues in the CDR3.

The CDR3 is CASSGGQGYSNQPQHF. The CDR3 coding sequence is TGTGCCAGCAGCGGTGGACAGGGGTATAGCAATCAGCCCCAGCATTTT. The rearrangement joins TRBV5-5 to TRBJ1-5; 9 bases agree with TRBD1. CDR1 SGHKS and CDR2 YYEKEE come from the germline V gene (reference sequence). Trimming removed 4 bases from V and 0 bases from J; junction bases left unmatched: 5. This CDR3 comprises 16 residues.

This CDR3 reads CASSPSASGNYGYTF. The DNA of the CDR3 is TGTGCCAGCAGTCCCTCGGCCAGCGGTAACTATGGCTACACCTTC. The rearrangement links TRBV27 to TRBJ1-2; D call uncertain. The CDR3 is 15 amino acids. Trimming removed 5 bases at V and 1 base at J, with 14 bases between. CDR1 and CDR2 (germline): MNHEY, SMNVEV (reference sequence).

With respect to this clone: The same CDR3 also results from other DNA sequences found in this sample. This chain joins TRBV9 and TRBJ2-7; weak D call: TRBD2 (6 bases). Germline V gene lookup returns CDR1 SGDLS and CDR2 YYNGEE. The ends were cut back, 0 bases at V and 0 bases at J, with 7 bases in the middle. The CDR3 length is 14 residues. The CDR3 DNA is TGTGCCAGCAGCGTAGAGGGAGGCTCCTACGAGCAGTACTTC. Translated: CASSVEGGSYEQYF.

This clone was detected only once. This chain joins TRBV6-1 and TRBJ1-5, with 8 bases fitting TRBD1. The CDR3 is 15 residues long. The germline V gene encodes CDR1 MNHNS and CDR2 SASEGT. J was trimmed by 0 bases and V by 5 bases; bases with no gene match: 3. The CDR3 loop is CASSTGQDSNQPQHF. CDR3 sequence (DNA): TGTGCCAGCAGTACGGGACAGGATAGCAATCAGCCCCAGCATTTT.

This CDR3 is CSVAEDYSSYNEQFF. DNA for the CDR3: TGCAGCGTTGCGGAAGACTACAGCTCCTACAATGAGCAGTTCTTC. The rearrangement links TRBV29-1 to TRBJ2-1; D may be TRBD2 (5 bases). This CDR3 comprises 15 residues. Germline assignment: CDR1 SQVTM and CDR2 ANQGSEA. Trimming shortened V by 4 bases and J by 0 bases, and 13 bases separated the two germline ends.

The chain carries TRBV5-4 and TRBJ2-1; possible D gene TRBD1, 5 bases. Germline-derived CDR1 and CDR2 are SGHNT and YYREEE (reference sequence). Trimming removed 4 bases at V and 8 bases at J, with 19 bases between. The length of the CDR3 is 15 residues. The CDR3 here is CASSIPGIPFDEQFF. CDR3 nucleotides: TGTGCCAGCAGCATACCAGGGATCCCTTTTGATGAGCAGTTCTTC.

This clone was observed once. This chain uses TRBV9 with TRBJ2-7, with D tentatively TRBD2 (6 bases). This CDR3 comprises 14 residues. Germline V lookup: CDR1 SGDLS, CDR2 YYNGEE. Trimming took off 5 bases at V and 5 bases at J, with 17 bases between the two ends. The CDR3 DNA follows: TGTGCCAGCAGTCCCGAGACTAGTTCCCACGAGCAGTACTTC. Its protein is CASSPETSSHEQYF.

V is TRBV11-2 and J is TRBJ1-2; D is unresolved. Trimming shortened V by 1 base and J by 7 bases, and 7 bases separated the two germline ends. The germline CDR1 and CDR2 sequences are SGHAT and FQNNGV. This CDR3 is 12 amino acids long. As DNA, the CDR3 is TGTGCCAGCAGCTTAGGAGTCGGTGGCTACACCTTC. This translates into CASSLGVGGYTF. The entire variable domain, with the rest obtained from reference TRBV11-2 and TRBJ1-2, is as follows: EAGVAQSPRYKIIEKRQSVAFWCNPISGHATLYWYQQILGQGPKLLIQFQNNGVVDDSQLPKDRFSAERLKGVDSTLKIQPAKLEDSAVYLCASSLGVGGYTFGSGTRLTVV.

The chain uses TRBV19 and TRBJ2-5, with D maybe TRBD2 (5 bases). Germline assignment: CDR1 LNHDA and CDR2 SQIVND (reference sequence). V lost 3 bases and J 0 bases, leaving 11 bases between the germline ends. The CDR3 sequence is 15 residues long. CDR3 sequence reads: CASSIRGPYQETQYF. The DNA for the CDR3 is TGTGCCAGTAGTATTAGAGGGCCCTACCAAGAGACCCAGTACTTC. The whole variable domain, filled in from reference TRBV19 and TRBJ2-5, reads DGGITQSPKYLFRKEGQNVTLSCEQNLNHDAMYWYRQDPGQGLRLIYYSQIVNDFQKGDIAEGYSVSREKKESFPLTVTSAQKNPTAFYLCASSIRGPYQETQYFGPGTRLLVL.

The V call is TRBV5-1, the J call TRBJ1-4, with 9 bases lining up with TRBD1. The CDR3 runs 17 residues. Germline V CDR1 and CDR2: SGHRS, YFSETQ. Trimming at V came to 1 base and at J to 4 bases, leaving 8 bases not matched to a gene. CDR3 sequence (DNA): TGCGCCAGCAGCTTGTCTGGGACAGGGTCAGGTAATGAAAAACTGTTTTTT. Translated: CASSLSGTGSGNEKLFF. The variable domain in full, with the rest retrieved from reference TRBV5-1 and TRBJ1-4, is KAGVTQTPRYLIKTRGQQVTLSCSPISGHRSVSWYQQTPGQGLQFLFEYFSETQRNKGNFPGRFSGRQFSNSRSEMNVSTLELGDSALYLCASSLSGTGSGNEKLFFGSGTQLSVL.

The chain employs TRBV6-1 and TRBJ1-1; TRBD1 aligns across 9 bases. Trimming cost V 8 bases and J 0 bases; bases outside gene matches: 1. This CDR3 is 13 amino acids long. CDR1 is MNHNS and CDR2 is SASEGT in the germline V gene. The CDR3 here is CASGQGMNTEAFF. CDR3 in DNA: TGTGCCAGCGGACAGGGGATGAACACTGAAGCTTTCTTT.

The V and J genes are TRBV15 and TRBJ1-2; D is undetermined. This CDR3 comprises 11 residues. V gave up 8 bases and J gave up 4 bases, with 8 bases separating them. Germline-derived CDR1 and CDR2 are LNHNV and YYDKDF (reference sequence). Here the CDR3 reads CATANGYGYTF. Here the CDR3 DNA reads TGTGCCACCGCTAACGGCTATGGCTACACCTTC.

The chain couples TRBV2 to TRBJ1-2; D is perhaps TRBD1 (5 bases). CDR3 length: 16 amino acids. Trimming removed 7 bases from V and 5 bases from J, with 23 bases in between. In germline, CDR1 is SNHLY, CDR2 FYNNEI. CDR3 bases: TGTGCCAGCATTCCATTGGTGTGGGGGGAAGAGTATGGCTACACCTTC. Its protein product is CASIPLVWGEEYGYTF.

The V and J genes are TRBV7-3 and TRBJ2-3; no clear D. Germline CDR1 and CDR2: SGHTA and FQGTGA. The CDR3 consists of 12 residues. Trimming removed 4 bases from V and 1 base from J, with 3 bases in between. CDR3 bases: TGTGCCAGCAGCTCAGGCACAGATACGCAGTATTTT. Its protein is CASSSGTDTQYF.

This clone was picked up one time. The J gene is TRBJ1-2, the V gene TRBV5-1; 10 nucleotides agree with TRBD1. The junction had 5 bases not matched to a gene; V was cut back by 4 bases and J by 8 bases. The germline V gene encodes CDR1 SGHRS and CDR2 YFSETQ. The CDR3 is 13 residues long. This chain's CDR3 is CASSTGTGDGYTF. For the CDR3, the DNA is TGCGCCAGCAGCACCGGGACAGGGGACGGCTACACCTTC.

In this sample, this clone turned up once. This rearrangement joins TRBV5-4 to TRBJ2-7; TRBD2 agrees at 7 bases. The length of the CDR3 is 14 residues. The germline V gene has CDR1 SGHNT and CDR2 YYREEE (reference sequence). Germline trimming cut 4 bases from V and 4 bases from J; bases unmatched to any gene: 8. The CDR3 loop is CASSPGGSGYEQYF. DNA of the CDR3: TGTGCCAGCAGCCCCGGGGGTAGCGGGTACGAGCAGTACTTC.